The entry that follows covers one T cell receptor (beta chain) sequence. The target of this receptor is not known. The sequencer listed for this sample is Illumina HiSeq 2000. 5'RACE template switching, by which a universal primer site and unique molecular identifiers were added, was used to make TCR beta cDNA libraries. cDNA synthesis was primed from the TCR beta constant segment and was followed by two successive PCR amplification steps. The original pipeline was this. Reads were demultiplexed and grouped by UMI with MIGEC, and clonotypes were assembled and quantified with MiTCR. To remove erroneous sequences, TCR cDNA sequences were retained only when supported by two or more reads. The tcR package was used for downstream repertoire analysis, and clonotypes were matched between fractions using CDR3 nucleotide sequence together with V segment. VDJmatch was used to annotate antigen specificity against VDJdb, with one amino acid substitution allowed in CDR3. Following TCRdb reprocessing, every CDR3 protein sequence forms one entry, and DNA is not provided. These V and J calls rely on TCRdb rather than the paper's analysis. The table for this sample records 440,000 or so distinct CDR3 sequences. The ten largest clones capture about 7.1% of the sample.

The sample comes from a study of T cells expressing NK-cell markers (dated by TCRdb to 2019 to 2021). Context from the whole study: TCR beta-chain repertoires were profiled in sorted CD3+CD56+NKG2C+, CD3+CD56+NKG2C- and CD3+CD56-NKG2C+ T-cell subsets from several donors. Of the eight sequenced donors, seven were found to be HCMV-seropositive and one was found to be HCMV-seronegative. All eight donors whose samples were sequenced were randomly selected healthy volunteers, three of them men and five women. The libraries were sequenced on Illumina HiSeq 2000/2500, MiSeq or NextSeq, producing 2 x 150 bp reads.

HCMV serostatus was determined by detecting HCMV-specific IgG in serum with a commercial ELISA kit. Ficoll density gradient centrifugation was used to isolate peripheral blood mononuclear cells from blood. General findings and caveats noted by the study authors: Whether the expanded NKG2C-expressing T cell clones were specific for HCMV antigens remained unclear. In roughly 6 donors, the dominant CD3+CD56+NKG2C+ clonotypes were among the top 10 CD8+ clonotypes and accounted for about 1.0-7.0% of CD8+ T cells. Those dominant clonotypes were again the most abundant among CD3+CD56-NKG2C+ cells in a few donors, at roughly 28.3-65%.

The CDR3 spans 13 residues, from the cysteine through the phenylalanine. Only the protein sequence is given. CDR1 and CDR2 were assigned from the germline V gene as LGHNA and YNFKEQ. Sequences were obtained from blood T cells: a sorted CD56 or NKG2C T cell subset, CD4+ or CD8+ T cells, or bulk PBMC T cells (not recorded which). The chain links TRBV4-2 with TRBJ1-5. This TCR derives from a woman aged 18-70 years in good health. Here the CDR3 is given as CASSQAGYQPQHF.